What follows are 32 T cell receptor beta chains derived from one specimen sequenced in a study of shared clonotypes between healthy human individuals. Terminally differentiated effector memory CD45RA+ cells were excluded from the naive CD8 cells, which were CD45RO-negative and positively selected for CCR7. Produced via immunoSEQ multiplex PCR; TCRdb's table is partial and in-frame only. The table shows fewer than 1 million clones, with just over 95% occurring only once. The specimen sequenced was naive CD8+ T cells sorted from blood. These receptors were taken from a man aged 30 to 39 in good health.

V usage is TRBV2 and J usage is TRBJ2-4, with TRBD1 matching over 8 bases. CDR1 SNHLY and CDR2 FYNNEI come from the germline V gene. This CDR3 has 16 residues. J gave up 3 bases and V 5 bases, and 9 bases lay outside the gene matches. The CDR3 sequence: CASSPIPTGVKNIQYF. The CDR3 coding sequence is TGTGCCAGCAGTCCGATCCCGACAGGGGTCAAAAACATTCAGTACTTC.

J is TRBJ1-1 and V is TRBV7-9; D not certain. The CDR3 is made up of 10 amino acids. Germline CDR1 and CDR2: SEHNR and FQNEAQ (reference sequence). The V end lost 4 bases, the J end lost 8 bases, and 5 bases lay between the germline ends. CDR3 DNA: TGTGCCAGCAGCTCCCTCGAAGCTTTCTTT. Translating gives CASSSLEAFF.

V usage is TRBV6-4 and J usage is TRBJ2-1, with D possibly being TRBD2 (5 bases). The CDR3 has 13 residues. From germline, CDR1 is MRHNA and CDR2 SNTAGT. V shed 5 bases and J shed 5 bases, with 10 bases lying between them. The CDR3 DNA reads as TGTGCCAGCAGTTACGGGGTCCACAATGAGCAGTTCTTC. This gives the protein CASSYGVHNEQFF.

This rearrangement joins TRBV6-5 to TRBJ2-2; TRBD2 agrees at 8 bases. The CDR3 has 15 amino acids. The V gene's germline CDR1 is MNHEY and CDR2 SVGAGI. With 1 base clipped from V and 5 bases from J, the junction kept 3 bases outside the gene matches. The CDR3 region is CASSYYGLATGELFF. In nucleotides, the CDR3 is TGTGCCAGCAGTTACTACGGACTAGCTACCGGGGAGCTGTTTTTT.

The chain employs TRBV28 and TRBJ2-3, with TRBD2 matching 10 bases. In germline, CDR1 is MDHEN, CDR2 SYDVKM. After removal of 5 bases from V and 2 bases from J, the junction contained 7 bases not matched to a gene. The CDR3 runs to 16 residues. CDR3 DNA: TGTGCCAGCAGTCAACTAGCGGGATCTAACACAGATACGCAGTATTTT. As protein: CASSQLAGSNTDTQYF.

This clone was seen a few times. J is TRBJ2-1 and V is TRBV7-9; 12 positions agree with TRBD1. Germline V gene data show CDR1 as SEHNR and CDR2 as FQNEAQ (reference sequence). V gave up 2 bases and J gave up 9 bases; unmatched junction bases: 8. The CDR3 is 16 residues long. CDR3 loop: CASSLNPGQGASEQFF. CDR3 coding DNA: TGTGCCAGCAGCTTAAACCCGGGACAGGGGGCATCTGAGCAGTTCTTC.

Here the CDR3 reads CATQSSLTGEQYF. The CDR3 DNA sequence: TGTGCCACACAGAGCTCGTTAACCGGGGAGCAGTACTTC. The rearrangement links TRBV27 to TRBJ2-7; D unresolved. V shed 10 bases and J shed 7 bases, with 20 bases lying between them. The CDR3 covers 13 residues. Per the germline V gene, CDR1 is MNHEY and CDR2 is SMNVEV (reference sequence).

The chain couples TRBV29-1 to TRBJ2-5; no reliable D call. The V end was cut by 6 bases, the J end by 4 bases, with 6 bases between. The CDR3 runs to 10 residues. The germline V gene encodes CDR1 SQVTM and CDR2 ANQGSEA. Here the CDR3 DNA reads TGCAGCGTCCACGCAGAGACCCAGTACTTC. Residues: CSVHAETQYF.

This rearrangement joins TRBV7-9 to TRBJ2-2; TRBD1 agrees at 7 bases. The V and J ends lost 5 bases and 6 bases, in that order; junction bases with no gene match: 3. This CDR3 is built from 13 residues. Germline values: CDR1 SEHNR, CDR2 FQNEAQ (reference sequence). CDR3 DNA: TGTGCCAGCAGCGCCGGGACAGCCGGGGAGCTGTTTTTT. Residues: CASSAGTAGELFF.

This clone was detected once. The gene calls are TRBV20-1 and TRBJ2-1; a possible D gene is TRBD2 (5 bases). Germline V gene data show CDR1 as DFQATT and CDR2 as SNEGSKA (reference sequence). This CDR3 has 11 amino acids. CDR3 nucleotides: TGCAGCGGGGTCCCATCCAATGAGCAGTTCTTC. Residues: CSGVPSNEQFF.

The chain employs TRBV5-1 and TRBJ2-7; no definite D call. The CDR3 spans 16 residues. V lost 4 bases and J 0 bases, leaving 17 bases between the germline ends. Germline loops: CDR1 SGHRS, CDR2 YFSETQ. DNA for the CDR3: TGCGCCAGCAGCAGCTTAGGGCAGGCGAGCTCCTACGAGCAGTACTTC. Translation: CASSSLGQASSYEQYF.

The table lists this clone with a count of one. The same CDR3 arises from other DNA sequences in this sample as well. The chain carries TRBV9 and TRBJ2-1; maybe TRBD2 (6 bases). The ends were cut back, 2 bases at V and 5 bases at J, with 8 bases in the middle. The CDR3 runs to 13 residues. The V gene's germline CDR1 is SGDLS and CDR2 YYNGEE. CDR3 coding DNA: TGTGCCAGCAGCGTTGGGACTCACAATGAGCAGTTCTTC. It translates to CASSVGTHNEQFF.

This clone appeared a few times. In the same sample, other DNA sequences code for this CDR3. The V call is TRBV6-5, the J call TRBJ2-7; TRBD1 matches at 7 bases. The V gene's germline CDR1 is MNHEY and CDR2 SVGAGI. This CDR3 has 13 residues. Germline trimming cut 5 bases from V and 2 bases from J; bases unmatched to any gene: 3. CDR3 region: CASSPGTAYEQYF. In nucleotides, the CDR3 is TGTGCCAGCAGTCCCGGGACAGCCTACGAGCAGTACTTC.

The J gene is TRBJ1-5, the V gene TRBV15; tentatively, D is TRBD1 (5 bases). V lost 1 base and J lost 4, with 14 bases in between. Germline V gives CDR1 LNHNV, CDR2 YYDKDF (reference sequence). The CDR3 covers 16 residues. In DNA, the CDR3 is TGTGCCACCAGCAGAGGAGGGGTCTATGAAAATCAGCCCCAGCATTTT. Its protein is CATSRGGVYENQPQHF.

V and J are TRBV7-8 and TRBJ1-1; TRBD1 matches 8 bases. This CDR3 comprises 13 residues. The J segment lost 8 bases and the V segment lost 2 bases, leaving 4 bases of the junction unmatched. CDR1 and CDR2 (germline): SGHVS, FQNEAQ. This chain's CDR3 is CASSLPGQGEAFF. CDR3 sequence (DNA): TGTGCCAGCAGCTTACCTGGACAGGGCGAAGCTTTCTTT.

V and J are TRBV27 and TRBJ2-7; D remains ambiguous. Trimming left V 6 bases short and J 4 bases short, with 13 bases between. The CDR3 spans 13 residues. The germline V gene encodes CDR1 MNHEY and CDR2 SMNVEV (reference sequence). The CDR3 bases are TGTGCCAGCAGCCGCTCTTCTGGGTACGAGCAGTACTTC. It encodes CASSRSSGYEQYF.

About this clone: This specimen includes other DNA sequences encoding the same CDR3. The CDR3 is CATSRDRGSGQPQHF. The CDR3, as DNA: TGTGCCACCAGCAGAGATAGGGGTAGCGGTCAGCCCCAGCATTTT. The chain joins TRBV15 to TRBJ1-5, with D perhaps matching TRBD1 (5 bases). The length of the CDR3 is 15 residues. CDR1 LNHNV and CDR2 YYDKDF come from the germline V gene (reference sequence). Trimming removed 0 bases from V and 6 bases from J, with 12 bases in between.

The chain couples TRBV7-8 to TRBJ2-7; 7 positions match TRBD1. Germline V gene lookup returns CDR1 SGHVS and CDR2 FQNEAQ. The J segment lost 2 bases and the V segment lost 5 bases, leaving 9 bases of the junction unmatched. The CDR3 is 15 residues long. This CDR3 reads CASSLYRGQTYEQYF. The CDR3 nucleotides are TGTGCCAGCAGCCTATACCGGGGACAGACCTACGAGCAGTACTTC. Together with reference TRBV7-8 and TRBJ2-7, the CDR3 gives the full variable domain: GAGVSQSPRYKVAKRGQDVALRCDPISGHVSLFWYQQALGQGPEFLTYFQNEAQLDKSGLPSDRFFAERPEGSVSTLKIQRTQQEDSAVYLCASSLYRGQTYEQYFGPGTRLTVT.

The chain uses TRBV29-1 and TRBJ2-7, with TRBD2 as a possible D gene (6 bases). The length of the CDR3 is 13 residues. With 4 bases removed from V and 0 bases from J, the gap between germline ends came to 10 bases. Per germline, CDR1 SQVTM and CDR2 ANQGSEA. The CDR3 DNA sequence: TGCAGCGTTGTGACGGACTACTCCTACGAGCAGTACTTC. Translated: CSVVTDYSYEQYF.

This chain links TRBV27 with TRBJ1-5; D gene ambiguous. The CDR3 loop spans 14 amino acids. Germline-derived CDR1 and CDR2 are MNHEY and SMNVEV (reference sequence). The V end lost 6 bases, the J end lost 3 bases, and 12 bases lay between the germline ends. CDR3 sequence (DNA): TGTGCCAGCAGCGATTATGGTGACAATCAGCCCCAGCATTTT. Its translation is CASSDYGDNQPQHF.

The chain combines TRBV9 with TRBJ2-1; 11 bases agree with TRBD2. Germline V lookup: CDR1 SGDLS, CDR2 YYNGEE. Losses at the gene ends were 3 bases for V and 4 bases for J; bases not matched to a gene: 3. The CDR3 runs to 15 residues. DNA for the CDR3: TGTGCCAGCAGCGGCGGGACTAGCGGTTACAATGAGCAGTTCTTC. Translated: CASSGGTSGYNEQFF.

The V and J genes are TRBV19 and TRBJ2-1; D is undetermined. CDR1 is LNHDA and CDR2 is SQIVND in the germline V gene (reference sequence). The CDR3 runs to 13 residues. V dropped 10 bases and J dropped 0 bases, with 10 bases sitting between them. The CDR3 is CATGLSSYNEQFF. The DNA of the CDR3 is TGTGCCACGGGTTTGAGCTCCTACAATGAGCAGTTCTTC.

The V call is TRBV13, the J call TRBJ2-7; 8 nucleotides agree with TRBD2. From germline, CDR1 is PRHDT and CDR2 FYEKMQ (reference sequence). The CDR3 runs 16 residues. Germline trimming cut 5 bases from V and 0 bases from J; bases unmatched to any gene: 9. The CDR3 sequence is CASSEVIGTSSYEQYF. CDR3 DNA: TGTGCCAGCAGCGAGGTAATTGGGACTAGCTCCTACGAGCAGTACTTC.

This chain links TRBV10-3 with TRBJ2-7; 9 bases are shared with TRBD1. Germline CDR1 ENHRY, CDR2 SYGVKD. The CDR3 totals 15 residues. V lost 5 bases and J lost 6; bases outside the gene matches: 11. CDR3 amino acids: CAISPNRDRVIEQYF. For the CDR3, the DNA is TGTGCCATCAGTCCGAACCGGGACAGGGTCATCGAGCAGTACTTC.

The rearrangement uses TRBV7-9 and TRBJ2-5; a possible D gene is TRBD2 (7 bases). In germline, CDR1 is SEHNR, CDR2 FQNEAQ (reference sequence). CDR3 length: 16 amino acids. V shed 1 base and J shed 0 bases, with 12 bases lying between them. The CDR3, as DNA: TGTGCCAGCAGCTTAGTAACAGGGAGGGACCAAGAGACCCAGTACTTC. It specifies CASSLVTGRDQETQYF.

The chain is built from TRBV30 and TRBJ2-7; the match to TRBD2 covers 15 bases. J gave up 0 bases and V 3 bases, and 15 bases lay outside the gene matches. In germline, CDR1 is GTSNPN, CDR2 SVGIG (reference sequence). The CDR3 has 20 residues. DNA for the CDR3: TGTGCCTGGAGGGTTCGACCGGGGACTAGCGGGAGGACAAGCTCCTACGAGCAGTACTTC. This codes for CAWRVRPGTSGRTSSYEQYF.

This chain joins TRBV11-2 and TRBJ2-2, with 10 bases identical to TRBD2. The CDR3 consists of 15 residues. The germline V gene encodes CDR1 SGHAT and CDR2 FQNNGV. The V segment lost 8 bases and the J segment 5 bases; nucleotides outside the gene matches: 8. Here the CDR3 DNA reads TGTGCCAGCGCCCTAGCGGGAGTAATTACCGGGGAGCTGTTTTTT. Encoded protein: CASALAGVITGELFF.

The J gene is TRBJ1-3, the V gene TRBV5-6; D unresolved. Trimming stripped 2 bases from V and 4 bases from J, with 10 bases between. Germline assignment: CDR1 SGHDT and CDR2 YYEEEE. This CDR3 is built from 14 residues. Here the CDR3 reads CASSFEEEGNTIYF. For the CDR3, the DNA is TGTGCCAGCAGCTTTGAAGAGGAGGGAAACACCATATATTTT.

The chain employs TRBV7-8 and TRBJ2-2; D gene uncertain. The germline gives CDR1 SGHVS, CDR2 FQNEAQ. Trimming left V 3 bases short and J 3 bases short, with 11 bases between. CDR3 length: 15 amino acids. Here the CDR3 DNA reads TGTGCCAGCAGCTTCAGGCGAGGATACACCGGGGAGCTGTTTTTT. It yields the protein CASSFRRGYTGELFF.

This chain links TRBV5-5 with TRBJ2-7; no clear D gene. This CDR3 spans 12 amino acids. V was trimmed by 0 bases and J by 3 bases, leaving 4 bases between them. Germline V CDR1 and CDR2: SGHKS, YYEKEE (reference sequence). The DNA of the CDR3 is TGTGCCAGCAGCTTGGAGGTCTACGAGCAGTACTTC. Translating gives CASSLEVYEQYF. Together with reference TRBV5-5 and TRBJ2-7, the CDR3 gives the full variable domain: DAGVTQSPTHLIKTRGQQVTLRCSPISGHKSVSWYQQVLGQGPQFIFQYYEKEERGRGNFPDRFSARQFPNYSSELNVNALLLGDSALYLCASSLEVYEQYFGPGTRLTVT.

This chain connects TRBV11-2 to TRBJ2-1, with D perhaps matching TRBD2 (6 bases). There are 14 residues in the CDR3. Trimming shortened V by 1 base and J by 7 bases, and 11 bases separated the two germline ends. CDR1 and CDR2 from the germline V gene are SGHAT and FQNNGV. The CDR3 region is CASSLGGNINEQFF. Here the CDR3 DNA reads TGTGCCAGCAGCTTAGGCGGGAATATAAATGAGCAGTTCTTC.

In the case of this clone: The sample holds other DNA sequences that translate to the same CDR3. The chain uses TRBV10-2 and TRBJ2-7; 7 nucleotides agree with TRBD2. The CDR3 is 14 amino acids. V gave up 5 bases and J gave up 2 bases; unmatched junction bases: 6. Germline-derived CDR1 and CDR2 are WSHSY and SAAADI. The CDR3 DNA follows: TGCGCCAGCAGTTCCGGGACTACAACCTACGAGCAGTACTTC. Translated, it gives CASSSGTTTYEQYF.